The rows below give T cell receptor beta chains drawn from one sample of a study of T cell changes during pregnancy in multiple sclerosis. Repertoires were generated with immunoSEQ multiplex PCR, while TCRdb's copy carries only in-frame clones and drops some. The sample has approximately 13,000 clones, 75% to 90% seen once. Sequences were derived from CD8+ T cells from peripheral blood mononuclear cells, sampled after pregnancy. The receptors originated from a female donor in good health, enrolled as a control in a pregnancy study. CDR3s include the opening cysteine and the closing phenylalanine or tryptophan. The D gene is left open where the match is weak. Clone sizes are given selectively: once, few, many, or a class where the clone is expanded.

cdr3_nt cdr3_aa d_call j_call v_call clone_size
TGTGCCAGCAGTCCTAAATTAGCGGCCCAATACAATGAGCAGTTCTTC CASSPKLAAQYNEQFF - TRBJ2-1 TRBV27 -
TGTGCCAGCATACGGGTGAACACTGAAGCTTTCTTT CASIRVNTEAFF - TRBJ1-1 TRBV6-1 -
TGTGCCAGCAGCCAAGGAATTGAAACGGGGTACGAGCAGTACTTC CASSQGIETGYEQYF - TRBJ2-7 TRBV4-2 -
TGCGCCAGCACGCAGGGGGATTATAATTCACCCCTCCACTTT CASTQGDYNSPLHF TRBD1 TRBJ1-6 TRBV5-1 -
TGTGCCAGCAGCTTGGGAGATTACGGGCAAGAGACCCAGTACTTC CASSLGDYGQETQYF - TRBJ2-5 TRBV5-4 once
TGTGCCAGCAGCTTACACGGGCAAGAGACCCAGTACTTC CASSLHGQETQYF - TRBJ2-5 TRBV7-8 -
TGTGCCAGCAGCCCCAATCCGAGGAGTGAAGATACGCAGTATTTT CASSPNPRSEDTQYF - TRBJ2-3 TRBV9 -
TGTGCCAGCAGTCCCCTCCGGAGGGATGGCTACACCTTC CASSPLRRDGYTF - TRBJ1-2 TRBV27 -
TGTGCCAGCAGCTTCCATAGACAGGTACCTTCCGACGAGCAGTACTTC CASSFHRQVPSDEQYF - TRBJ2-7 TRBV11-2 -
TGTGCCAGCAGCTTGAGGGGGCCAGTTGGGAACACCATATATTTT CASSLRGPVGNTIYF TRBD1 TRBJ1-3 TRBV7-2 -
TGTGCCATCAGGGCATCCGGGACAGGGGGAACTAATGAGCAGTTCTTC CAIRASGTGGTNEQFF TRBD1 TRBJ2-1 TRBV10-3 -
TGTGCCAGCAGTGAACACTTCCAGCCCCAGCATTTT CASSEHFQPQHF - TRBJ1-5 TRBV6-1 -
TGCGCCAGCAGCTTGGCCAATGGAGGGAAATTTAGCTACGAGCAGTACTTC CASSLANGGKFSYEQYF - TRBJ2-7 TRBV5-1 -
TGTGCCAGTAGTGGGGACAGGGCCTCCACTGAAGCTTTCTTT CASSGDRASTEAFF TRBD1 TRBJ1-1 TRBV19 -
TGCGCCAGCAGCCAGGGACGACTAGCGGGGGAAGGTGAGCAGTTCTTC CASSQGRLAGEGEQFF TRBD2 TRBJ2-1 TRBV4-3 -
TGTGCCAGCAGTGAGGAGGGAGCGGGCACCGGGGAGCTGTTTTTT CASSEEGAGTGELFF - TRBJ2-2 TRBV6-4 -
TGTGCCAGCAGTGAGTACCTATCTGAGCAGTTCTTC CASSEYLSEQFF - TRBJ2-1 TRBV2 -
TGCAGCGCTCGACTAGCGGGAGGAAACAATGAGCAGTTCTTC CSARLAGGNNEQFF TRBD2 TRBJ2-1 TRBV29-1 -
TGTGCCAGCAGCCTCACAGCGGGAGGGCCCCTTGTAGAGACCCAGTACTTC CASSLTAGGPLVETQYF TRBD2 TRBJ2-5 TRBV27 -
TGTGCCAGCAGCCAGGGGCTCCTAGCGGGGGGACCAACCGGGGAGCTGTTTTTT CASSQGLLAGGPTGELFF TRBD2 TRBJ2-2 TRBV4-2 once
TGTGCCAGCAGCTTAGCCGCAGGCTTCTACGAGCAGTACTTC CASSLAAGFYEQYF - TRBJ2-7 TRBV11-2 -
TGTGCCAGCAGTCCCGGGACAGGGTTCTATGGCTACACCTTC CASSPGTGFYGYTF TRBD1 TRBJ1-2 TRBV6-5 -
TGTGCCAGCAAAATTTCAGGGAACACTGAAGCTTTCTTT CASKISGNTEAFF - TRBJ1-1 TRBV28 -
TGTGCCAGCAGCTTAACGGGGGAAACAGATACGCAGTATTTT CASSLTGETDTQYF - TRBJ2-3 TRBV13 -
TGTGCCAGTATGGACAGGGAAAACACCGGGGAGCTGTTTTTT CASMDRENTGELFF TRBD1 TRBJ2-2 TRBV19 -
TGCGCCAGCAGCCAAGGAGTGGGACTAGGGACCGGGGAGCTGTTTTTT CASSQGVGLGTGELFF TRBD2 TRBJ2-2 TRBV4-1 -
TGCGCCAGCAGCCAAGACGAAAGGGGACAGCCCCAGCATTTT CASSQDERGQPQHF - TRBJ1-5 TRBV4-1 -
TGTGCCAGCAGCCCTCATACAGCCAATGAGCAGTTCTTC CASSPHTANEQFF - TRBJ2-1 TRBV7-2 -
TGCAGCGTTGAGGACAGTCTGAGCTCCTACAATGAGCAGTTCTTC CSVEDSLSSYNEQFF - TRBJ2-1 TRBV29-1 -
TGTGCCAGCAGTTTACGGGGACAGGGGGCTTCACCCCTCCACTTT CASSLRGQGASPLHF TRBD1 TRBJ1-6 TRBV27 -
TGCGCCAGCAGTGGGACAGGGATGATTGAAAAACTGTTTTTT CASSGTGMIEKLFF TRBD1 TRBJ1-4 TRBV10-2 -
TGTGCCAGCAGCATCGGTCCTGAGCTGGAGCAGTACTTC CASSIGPELEQYF - TRBJ2-7 TRBV7-9 -
TGTGCCAGCAGTCCGGGACTCAACACCGGGGAGCTGTTTTTT CASSPGLNTGELFF - TRBJ2-2 TRBV6-5 -
TGTGCCATCAGTGAGTCTGCTAGCGGGGCCTACAATGAGCAGTTCTTC CAISESASGAYNEQFF TRBD2 TRBJ2-1 TRBV10-3 -
TGCAGCGTTGTATCCAGCGGCAATGAGCAGTTCTTC CSVVSSGNEQFF - TRBJ2-1 TRBV29-1 once
TGCGCCAGCAGCCAAGCTCGGGGAGGCAATTCACCCCTCCACTTT CASSQARGGNSPLHF - TRBJ1-6 TRBV4-1 -
TGTGCCAGTAGTTTCAGGACAGGGTATAACGAGCAGTACTTC CASSFRTGYNEQYF TRBD1 TRBJ2-7 TRBV19 -
TGTGCCAGCAGCGAACAGGGGCAGGCGGATACGCAGTATTTT CASSEQGQADTQYF - TRBJ2-3 TRBV21-1 -
TGCGCCAGCAGCTCCGGGACAGGGAAATACGAGCAGTACTTC CASSSGTGKYEQYF TRBD1 TRBJ2-7 TRBV5-1 -
TGCGCCAGCAGTGAAAGGGGGAGGAACACTGAAGCTTTCTTT CASSERGRNTEAFF - TRBJ1-1 TRBV10-2 -
TGTGCCAGCAGCGCGACAGGGGGCGCGTATGCCGAGCAGTACTTC CASSATGGAYAEQYF TRBD1 TRBJ2-7 TRBV7-8 -
TGCGCCAGCAGCCAAGGGAGCGGGGGGGCCTACAATGAGCAGTTCTTC CASSQGSGGAYNEQFF TRBD2 TRBJ2-1 TRBV4-1 -